This T cell receptor (beta chain) was documented in a study of technical replicates of blood from a handful of donors. This clone was seen more than once but under ten times. This table comes from immunoSEQ multiplex PCR, and its TCRdb copy is limited to in-frame clones, with some not included. This table has over 60,000 clones, 93% appearing once. The sequenced material came from T cells isolated from PBMCs. The TCR was taken from a human donor in good health.

CDR3 in amino acids: CASSPWGTGNQPQHF. The CDR3 DNA reads TGCGCCAGCAGCCCGTGGGGGACAGGTAATCAGCCCCAGCATTTT. This chain links TRBV5-1 with TRBJ1-5; 8 bases are a match to TRBD1. In germline, CDR1 is SGHRS, CDR2 YFSETQ. CDR3 length: 15 residues. V dropped 4 bases and J dropped 4; count of bases not matched to a gene: 7.